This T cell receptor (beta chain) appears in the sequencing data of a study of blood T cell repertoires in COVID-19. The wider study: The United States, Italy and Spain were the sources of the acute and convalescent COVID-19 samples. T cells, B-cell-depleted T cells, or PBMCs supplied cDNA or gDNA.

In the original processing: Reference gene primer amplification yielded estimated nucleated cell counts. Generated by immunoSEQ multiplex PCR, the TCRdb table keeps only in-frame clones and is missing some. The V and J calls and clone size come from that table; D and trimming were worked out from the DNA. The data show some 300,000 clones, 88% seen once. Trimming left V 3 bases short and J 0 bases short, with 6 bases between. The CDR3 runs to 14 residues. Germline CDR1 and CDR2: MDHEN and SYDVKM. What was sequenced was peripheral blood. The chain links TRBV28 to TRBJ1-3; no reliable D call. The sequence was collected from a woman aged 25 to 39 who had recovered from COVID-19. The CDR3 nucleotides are TGTGCCAGCAGTTTGACTCGCTCTGGAAACACCATATATTTT. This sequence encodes CASSLTRSGNTIYF.